The 15 T cell receptor beta chains given below trace back to one sample, sequenced in a study of control samples from healthy donors and cancer patients. The assay was immunoSEQ multiplex PCR, and TCRdb's table has in-frame clones only and misses some. The profile covers more than 95,000 clones, with 85% to 90% appearing a single time and 1% to 1.4% taken by the ten largest. Sequencing was carried out using PBMCs. The receptors shown here come from a woman aged 50 to 60 with colorectal cancer.

J is TRBJ2-6 and V is TRBV6-5, with D possibly called TRBD1 or TRBD2 (7 bases each). With 9 bases removed from V and 7 bases from J, the gap between germline ends came to 19 bases. This CDR3 contains 15 residues. Germline CDR1 is MNHEY and CDR2 is SVGAGI. CDR3 in amino acids: CASLAGTAGANVLTF. The CDR3 bases are TGTGCCAGTCTCGCCGGGACAGCGGGAGCCAACGTCCTGACTTTC.

In regard to this clone: This specimen includes other DNA sequences encoding the same CDR3. The CDR3 bases are TGTGCCAGCAGTGAAGTGGGAAGTGGTGGTGGTCAGCCCCAGCATTTT. This translates into CASSEVGSGGGQPQHF. The chain carries TRBV6-1 and TRBJ1-5; the D is unclear. CDR3 length equals 16 residues. V dropped 1 base and J dropped 6 bases, with 16 bases sitting between them. Germline CDR1 MNHNS, CDR2 SASEGT.

This clone occurred a few times. At the DNA level, this CDR3 is encoded by other sequences in the same sample as well. The CDR3 protein is CASSRTSGQGYSPLHF. CDR3 DNA sequence: TGTGCCAGCAGCCGAACATCGGGACAGGGATATTCACCCCTCCACTTT. The rearrangement joins TRBV5-4 to TRBJ1-6; 9 bases line up with TRBD1. This CDR3 comprises 16 residues. Germline lookup yields CDR1 SGHNT and CDR2 YYREEE (reference sequence). V shed 4 bases and J 8 bases; nucleotides not matched to a gene: 10.

This chain connects TRBV3-1 (or the pseudogene TRBV3-2) to TRBJ2-7, with D perhaps being TRBD1 or TRBD2 (5 bases each). Trimming removed 2 bases from V and 3 bases from J, with 11 bases in between. Germline-derived CDR1 and CDR2 are LGHDT and YNNKEL (reference sequence). The CDR3 is 14 amino acids. CDR3 sequence: CASSQWDRNYEQYF. CDR3 coding DNA: TGTGCCAGCAGCCAATGGGACCGAAACTACGAGCAGTACTTC.

This clone was picked up a small number of times. The chain combines TRBV19 with TRBJ2-2; 9 nucleotides match TRBD1. Germline CDR1 and CDR2: LNHDA and SQIVND (reference sequence). After removal of 4 bases from V and 6 bases from J, the junction contained 12 bases not matched to a gene. The CDR3 consists of 17 residues. The CDR3 loop is CASSTKGPGQGPGELFF. The CDR3 nucleotides read TGTGCCAGTAGTACGAAGGGCCCAGGACAGGGGCCCGGGGAGCTGTTTTTT.

The chain employs TRBV28 and TRBJ1-6; D is possibly TRBD1 (5 bases). Deletions cut 6 bases from V and 9 bases from J, with 9 bases between. Germline CDR1 MDHEN, CDR2 SYDVKM. This CDR3 region has 12 residues. The CDR3: CASSLRGSPLHF. DNA for the CDR3: TGTGCCAGCAGCCTAAGGGGTTCACCCCTCCACTTT. Drawing the rest from reference TRBV28 and TRBJ1-6, the complete variable domain is DVKVTQSSRYLVKRTGEKVFLECVQDMDHENMFWYRQDPGLGLRLIYFSYDVKMKEKGDIPEGYSVSREKKERFSLILESASTNQTSMYLCASSLRGSPLHFGNGTRLTVT.

The V call is TRBV28, the J call TRBJ2-2, with a tentative D call TRBD2 (7 bases). The CDR3 runs to 18 residues. The germline V gene encodes CDR1 MDHEN and CDR2 SYDVKM. Between the trimmed V and J ends, which lost 3 bases and 7 bases, there was a span of 24 bases. CDR3 nucleotide sequence: TGTGCCAGCAGTTTGGTCGGGGGGCCAAAATTTCATGACGGGGAGCTGTTTTTT. Its translation: CASSLVGGPKFHDGELFF.

This rearrangement joins TRBV5-6 to TRBJ1-1; D is perhaps TRBD1 (6 bases). The CDR3 is 14 residues long. The germline V gene encodes CDR1 SGHDT and CDR2 YYEEEE. V shed 2 bases and J shed 1 base, with 9 bases lying between them. CDR3 bases: TGTGCCAGCAGCTTCGGACAGACGAACACTGAAGCTTTCTTT. Encoded protein: CASSFGQTNTEAFF.

This clone showed up just a few times. This sequence joins TRBV3-1 (or the pseudogene TRBV3-2) and TRBJ1-2; no definite D call. In germline, CDR1 is LGHDT, CDR2 YNNKEL (reference sequence). The V gene lost 1 base and the J gene lost 8 bases, with 11 bases spanning the gap. The length of the CDR3 is 13 residues. CDR3 protein: CASSQARAGGYTF. CDR3 DNA sequence: TGTGCCAGCAGCCAAGCACGAGCAGGAGGCTACACCTTC.

The V call is TRBV7-2, the J call TRBJ1-2, with D possibly matching TRBD1 (5 bases). Trimming stripped 5 bases from V and 4 bases from J, with 14 bases between. The CDR3 extends over 14 amino acids. CDR1 is SGHTA, CDR2 FQGNSA, per germline. The CDR3 DNA reads as TGTGCCAGCAGCGCAACTTGGGGGTCCTATGGCTACACCTTC. This encodes CASSATWGSYGYTF.

This chain joins TRBV16 and TRBJ1-4; 10 bases line up with TRBD1. After removal of 0 bases from V and 8 bases from J, the junction contained 6 bases not matched to a gene. The CDR3 extends over 16 amino acids. CDR1 is KGHSY and CDR2 is FQNENV in the germline V gene. The CDR3 is CASSQSRTGGIEKLFF. CDR3 bases: TGTGCCAGCAGCCAATCAAGGACAGGGGGAATAGAAAAACTGTTTTTT.

The genes are TRBV19 and TRBJ2-1; 9 bases are a match to TRBD2. CDR3 length: 14 amino acids. CDR1 is LNHDA and CDR2 is SQIVND in the germline V gene (reference sequence). The V and J ends lost 9 bases and 8 bases, in that order; junction bases with no gene match: 11. This chain's CDR3 is CASSGLAKTDEQFF. The CDR3 DNA sequence: TGTGCCAGCTCAGGACTAGCGAAAACGGATGAGCAGTTCTTC.

The CDR3 DNA reads TGTGCCAGCAGCGTGCACAGAGGGAGGGCAAACGCAGATACGCAGTATTTT. Residues: CASSVHRGRANADTQYF. The rearrangement links TRBV7-9 to TRBJ2-3; 7 bases are shared with TRBD2. With V trimmed by 5 bases and J by 4 bases, 15 bases remained unmatched. The CDR3 extends over 17 amino acids. Germline CDR1 and CDR2: SEHNR and FQNEAQ (reference sequence). The full variable domain, with the rest looked up from reference TRBV7-9 and TRBJ2-3, is DTGVSQNPRHKITKRGQNVTFRCDPISEHNRLYWYRQTLGQGPEFLTYFQNEAQLEKSRLLSDRFSAERPKGSFSTLEIQRTEQGDSAMYLCASSVHRGRANADTQYFGPGTRLTVL.

V usage is TRBV7-9 and J usage is TRBJ2-7, with 10 bases identical to TRBD2. The ends lost 5 bases at V and 2 bases at J; junction bases unmatched: 9. CDR1 and CDR2 from the germline V gene are SEHNR and FQNEAQ (reference sequence). The CDR3 loop spans 16 amino acids. The CDR3 spells CASSPVAGGNTYEQYF. The DNA of the CDR3 is TGTGCCAGCAGCCCCGTAGCGGGGGGTAATACCTACGAGCAGTACTTC.

The genes are TRBV19 and TRBJ2-7, with a tentative D call TRBD2 (5 bases). The CDR3 extends over 17 amino acids. CDR1 is LNHDA and CDR2 is SQIVND in the germline V gene (reference sequence). Deletions cut 11 bases from V and 0 bases from J, with 26 bases between. The CDR3 DNA reads as TGTGCCGCAAAGGAGAGGCCTTTTGGGGAGTACTCCTACGAGCAGTACTTC. Amino acid sequence: CAAKERPFGEYSYEQYF.